Following are 16 T cell receptor beta chains from one sample sequenced in a study of CXCR3-negative and CXCR3-positive naive CD8 T cells. Study-level results: CXCR3-positive naive cells carried more hydrophobic TRB CDR3s than CXCR3-negative ones.

Their specific antigens are unknown. In preparing the TRB cDNA libraries, 5' RACE with UMI labels was used. TCRdb reprocessed the 5' RACE reads and keeps a single row for each CDR3 protein, giving no DNA. The table for this sample gives some 68,000 distinct CDR3 sequences. Source material: naive CXCR3+ CD8+ T cells from blood. Specified subset: CD45RO-CCR7+CD27+CD95- naive CD8+ T cells expressing CXCR3 (TNR3+). The source of these receptors is a human donor in good health. Some clones in this sample may be carry-over from other donors' samples.

The chain has TRBV29-1 and TRBJ2-1; TCRdb picks TRBD2, but there is no DNA to check that call. CDR1 is SQVTM and CDR2 is ANQGSEA in the germline V gene. The CDR3 contains 11 residues. The CDR3 sequence is CSVKLAGGIFF.

This chain joins TRBV2 and TRBJ2-5; TCRdb reports TRBD1, a call that lacks DNA to check it against. The CDR3 has 15 amino acids. Germline CDR1 and CDR2: SNHLY and FYNNEI. CDR3 sequence reads: CASFWGVSGQETQYF.

J is TRBJ2-4 and V is TRBV10-1; TCRdb outputs TRBD2, but without DNA this stays unchecked. Germline V gene lookup returns CDR1 WNHNN and CDR2 SYGVQD (reference sequence). The CDR3 covers 14 residues. Here the CDR3 reads CASTTGGGENIQYF.

The chain recombines TRBV20-1 with TRBJ2-1; TCRdb's D gene call, TRBD2, goes unchecked for lack of DNA. Germline V CDR1 and CDR2: DFQATT, SNEGSKA (reference sequence). This CDR3 comprises 16 residues. This CDR3 is CSARSTTSLTYNEQFF.

The V call is TRBV6-2 or TRBV6-3, the J call TRBJ2-2; TCRdb's D call, TRBD2, is unchecked because there is no DNA. The CDR3 totals 14 residues. Germline CDR1 reads MNHEY; CDR2 reads SVGEGT. The CDR3 region is CASTETSSAGELFF.

The V call is TRBV19, the J call TRBJ1-1. Germline loops: CDR1 LNHDA, CDR2 SQIVND (reference sequence). This CDR3 spans 15 amino acids. The CDR3 here is CASSIDRGKVAEAFF.

The J gene is TRBJ2-7, the V gene TRBV29-1. The CDR3 has 12 residues. Germline V gives CDR1 SQVTM, CDR2 ANQGSEA. CDR3 residues: CSVGELIYEQYF.

The chain joins TRBV28 to TRBJ2-7; checking the TCRdb D call of TRBD1 is not possible without DNA. Germline loops: CDR1 MDHEN, CDR2 SYDVKM. This CDR3 is built from 14 residues. CDR3 sequence: CASSVTGTFYEQYF.

V usage is TRBV20-1 and J usage is TRBJ2-7; TCRdb indicates TRBD1, and absent DNA this call remains unverified. CDR1 DFQATT and CDR2 SNEGSKA come from the germline V gene (reference sequence). This CDR3 contains 15 residues. CDR3 sequence: CSARRPSAGGYEQYF.

The chain joins TRBV14 to TRBJ2-1; the D gene TCRdb calls, TRBD1, cannot be checked with no DNA. The CDR3 contains 16 residues. Germline CDR1 reads SGHDN; CDR2 reads FVKESK. The CDR3 is CASSQDGAGSYNEQFF. Variable domain in full (rest from reference TRBV14 and TRBJ2-1): EAGVTQFPSHSVIEKGQTVTLRCDPISGHDNLYWYRRVMGKEIKFLLHFVKESKQDESGMPNNRFLAERTGGTYSTLKVQPAELEDSGVYFCASSQDGAGSYNEQFFGPGTRLTVL.

This sequence joins TRBV5-6 and TRBJ2-6. The CDR3 has 17 amino acids. CDR1 SGHDT and CDR2 YYEEEE come from the germline V gene. CDR3 in amino acids: CASSFILGSSGANVLTF. Full variable domain (rest looked up from reference TRBV5-6 and TRBJ2-6): DAGVTQSPTHLIKTRGQQVTLRCSPKSGHDTVSWYQQALGQGPQFIFQYYEEEERQRGNFPDRFSGHQFPNYSSELNVNALLLGDSALYLCASSFILGSSGANVLTFGAGSRLTVL.

This chain connects TRBV20-1 to TRBJ2-5; the D gene TCRdb calls, TRBD1, cannot be checked with no DNA. The CDR3 is 15 residues long. Germline values: CDR1 DFQATT, CDR2 SNEGSKA (reference sequence). The CDR3: CSARQRGEGLETQYF.

The gene calls are TRBV19 and TRBJ1-1; TCRdb gives TRBD1 as the D gene, but with no DNA this cannot be confirmed. This CDR3 region has 16 residues. Germline V lookup: CDR1 LNHDA, CDR2 SQIVND (reference sequence). The CDR3 reads CASSILPGQAKVEAFF.

The gene calls are TRBV7-9 and TRBJ1-1. The germline gives CDR1 SEHNR, CDR2 FQNEAQ (reference sequence). The CDR3 is made up of 13 amino acids. The CDR3 region is CASSRGSPGEAFF.

The chain uses TRBV11-2 and TRBJ2-1. The germline CDR1 and CDR2 sequences are SGHAT and FQNNGV. The CDR3 covers 13 residues. CDR3 region: CASNGLGYNEQFF.

The chain recombines TRBV5-1 with TRBJ2-2; TCRdb selects TRBD1, and the lack of DNA leaves this call unchecked. The length of the CDR3 is 14 residues. Germline CDR1 is SGHRS and CDR2 is YFSETQ. The CDR3: CASSSHRETGELFF.